This TCR beta chain derives from a study of neoadjuvant nivolumab and ipilimumab in lung cancer. This clone has just one count. Clones were sequenced by immunoSEQ multiplex PCR, and TCRdb holds only the in-frame ones, with some missing. Of over 25,000 clones in the sample, 75% to 85% were seen once. CDR1 and CDR2 (germline): SGHNT, YENEEA. Trimming left V 5 bases short and J 8 bases short, with 16 bases between. CDR3 size: 14 residues. This sequence joins TRBV11-3 and TRBJ2-1; D is perhaps TRBD2 (6 bases). The sequence was collected from an adult with non-small cell lung cancer. Sample: tumor tissue, taken after neoadjuvant nivolumab, alone or with ipilimumab, at or shortly before surgery. In nucleotides, the CDR3 is TGTGCCAGCAGCCTAGCGAATACAGTCGATGAGCAGTTCTTC. This encodes CASSLANTVDEQFF.